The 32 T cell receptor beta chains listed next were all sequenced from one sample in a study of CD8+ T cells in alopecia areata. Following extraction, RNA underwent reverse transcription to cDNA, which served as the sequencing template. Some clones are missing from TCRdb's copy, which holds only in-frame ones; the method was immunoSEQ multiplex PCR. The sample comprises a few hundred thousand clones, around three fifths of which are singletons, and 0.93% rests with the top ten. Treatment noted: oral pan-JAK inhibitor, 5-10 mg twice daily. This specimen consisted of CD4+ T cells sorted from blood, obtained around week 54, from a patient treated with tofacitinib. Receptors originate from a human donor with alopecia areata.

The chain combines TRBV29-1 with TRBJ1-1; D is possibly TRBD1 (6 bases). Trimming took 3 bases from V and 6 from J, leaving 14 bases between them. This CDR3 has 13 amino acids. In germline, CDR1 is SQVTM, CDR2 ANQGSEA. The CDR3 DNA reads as TGCAGCGTTGAGGAACAGGGTATCGCTGAAGCTTTCTTT. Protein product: CSVEEQGIAEAFF.

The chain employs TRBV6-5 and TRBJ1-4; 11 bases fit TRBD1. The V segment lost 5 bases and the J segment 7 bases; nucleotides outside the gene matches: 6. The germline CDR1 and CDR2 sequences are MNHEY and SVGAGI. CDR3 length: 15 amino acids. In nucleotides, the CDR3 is TGTGCCAGCAGTACTCGTGGGACAGGGGGTGAAAAACTGTTTTTT. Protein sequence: CASSTRGTGGEKLFF.

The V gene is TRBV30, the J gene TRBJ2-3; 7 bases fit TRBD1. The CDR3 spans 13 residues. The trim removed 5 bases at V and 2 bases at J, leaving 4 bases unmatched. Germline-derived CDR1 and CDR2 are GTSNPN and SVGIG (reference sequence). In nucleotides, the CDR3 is TGTGCCTGGGGAAGGGGGCTCACAGATACGCAGTATTTT. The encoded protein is CAWGRGLTDTQYF. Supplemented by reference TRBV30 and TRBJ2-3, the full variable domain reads SQTIHQWPATLVQPVGSPLSLECTVEGTSNPNLYWYRQAAGRGLQLLFYSVGIGQISSEVPQNLSASRPQDRQFILSSKKLLLSDSGFYLCAWGRGLTDTQYFGPGTRLTVL.

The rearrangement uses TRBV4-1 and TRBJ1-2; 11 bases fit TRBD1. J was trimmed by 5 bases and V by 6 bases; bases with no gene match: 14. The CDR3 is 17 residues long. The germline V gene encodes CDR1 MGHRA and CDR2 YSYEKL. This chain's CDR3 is CASSDPGQGVLQYGYTF. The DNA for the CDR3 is TGCGCCAGCAGTGACCCGGGACAGGGGGTCCTCCAGTATGGCTACACCTTC.

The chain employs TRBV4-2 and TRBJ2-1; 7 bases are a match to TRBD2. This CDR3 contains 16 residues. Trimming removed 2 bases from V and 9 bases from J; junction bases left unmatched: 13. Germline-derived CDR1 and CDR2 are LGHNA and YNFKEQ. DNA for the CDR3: TGTGCCAGCAGCCAACCACTCCGGGACTACCCCCCTGAGCAGTTCTTC. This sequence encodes CASSQPLRDYPPEQFF.

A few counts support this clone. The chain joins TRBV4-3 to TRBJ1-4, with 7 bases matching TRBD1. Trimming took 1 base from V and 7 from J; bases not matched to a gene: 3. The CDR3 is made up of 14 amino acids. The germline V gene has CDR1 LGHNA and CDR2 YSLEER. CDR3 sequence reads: CASSQVQGLEKLFF. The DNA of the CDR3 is TGCGCCAGCAGCCAAGTACAGGGGCTTGAAAAACTGTTTTTT.

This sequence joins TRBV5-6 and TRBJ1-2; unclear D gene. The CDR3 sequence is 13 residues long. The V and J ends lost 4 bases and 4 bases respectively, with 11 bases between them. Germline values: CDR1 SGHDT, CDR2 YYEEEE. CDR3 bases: TGTGCCAGCAGCGAAGAGGGTCCCTATGGCTACACCTTC. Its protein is CASSEEGPYGYTF.

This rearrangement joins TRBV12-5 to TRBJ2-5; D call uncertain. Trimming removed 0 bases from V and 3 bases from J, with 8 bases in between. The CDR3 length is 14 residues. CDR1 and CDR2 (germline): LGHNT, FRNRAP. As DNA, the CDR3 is TGTGCTAGTGGTTTGGTACCTGGGGAAGAGACCCAGTACTTC. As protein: CASGLVPGEETQYF. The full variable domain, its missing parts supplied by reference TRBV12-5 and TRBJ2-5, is DARVTQTPRHKVTEMGQEVTMRCQPILGHNTVFWYRQTMMQGLELLAYFRNRAPLDDSGMPKDRFSAEMPDATLATLKIQPSEPRDSAVYFCASGLVPGEETQYFGPGTRLLVL.

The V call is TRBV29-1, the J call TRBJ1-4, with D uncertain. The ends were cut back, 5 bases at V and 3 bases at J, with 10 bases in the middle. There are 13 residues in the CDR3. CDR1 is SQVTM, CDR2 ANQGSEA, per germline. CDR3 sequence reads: CSVRDPANEKLFF. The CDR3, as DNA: TGCAGCGTTCGGGATCCGGCTAATGAAAAACTGTTTTTT. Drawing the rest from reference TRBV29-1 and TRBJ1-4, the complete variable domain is SAVISQKPSRDICQRGTSLTIQCQVDSQVTMMFWYRQQPGQSLTLIATANQGSEATYESGFVIDKFPISRPNLTFSTLTVSNMSPEDSSIYLCSVRDPANEKLFFGSGTQLSVL.

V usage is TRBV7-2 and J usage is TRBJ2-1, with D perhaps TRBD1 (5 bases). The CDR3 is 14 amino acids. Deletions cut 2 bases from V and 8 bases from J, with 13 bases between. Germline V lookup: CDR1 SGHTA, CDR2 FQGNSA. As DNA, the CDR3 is TGTGCCAGCAGCTTAAAACAGGTTATCGATGAGCAGTTCTTC. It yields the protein CASSLKQVIDEQFF.

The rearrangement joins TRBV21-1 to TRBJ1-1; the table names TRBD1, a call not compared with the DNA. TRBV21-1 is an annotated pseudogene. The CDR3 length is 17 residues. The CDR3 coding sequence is TGTGCCAGCAGCAAACAGGACAGGGGGCCTCGTTTCACTGAAGCTTTCTTT. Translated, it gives CASSKQDRGPRFTEAFF.

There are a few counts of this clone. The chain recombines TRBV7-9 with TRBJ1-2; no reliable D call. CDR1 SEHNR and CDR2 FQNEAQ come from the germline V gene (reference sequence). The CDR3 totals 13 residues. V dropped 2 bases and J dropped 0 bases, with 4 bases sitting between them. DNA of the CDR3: TGTGCCAGCAGCTTAAATCCTAACTATGGCTACACCTTC. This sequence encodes CASSLNPNYGYTF.

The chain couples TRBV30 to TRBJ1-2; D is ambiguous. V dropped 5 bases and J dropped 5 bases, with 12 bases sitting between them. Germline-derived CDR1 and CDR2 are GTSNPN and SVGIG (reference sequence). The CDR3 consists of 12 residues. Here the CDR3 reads CAWARGGYGYTF. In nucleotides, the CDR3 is TGTGCCTGGGCCCGGGGAGGGTATGGCTACACCTTC. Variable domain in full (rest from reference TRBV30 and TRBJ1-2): SQTIHQWPATLVQPVGSPLSLECTVEGTSNPNLYWYRQAAGRGLQLLFYSVGIGQISSEVPQNLSASRPQDRQFILSSKKLLLSDSGFYLCAWARGGYGYTFGSGTRLTVV.

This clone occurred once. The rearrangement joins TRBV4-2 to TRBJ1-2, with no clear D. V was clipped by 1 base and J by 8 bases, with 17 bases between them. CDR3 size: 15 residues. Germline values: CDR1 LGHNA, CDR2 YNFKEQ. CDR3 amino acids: CASSQVERPERGYTF. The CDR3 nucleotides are TGTGCCAGCAGCCAAGTCGAACGACCCGAAAGGGGCTACACCTTC.

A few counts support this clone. Written as DNA, the CDR3 is TGCAGCGTTGCGGTGTCAGTCGATACGCAGTATTTT. Translated: CSVAVSVDTQYF. The rearrangement uses TRBV29-1 and TRBJ2-3; D unresolved. This CDR3 contains 12 residues. The V and J ends lost 4 bases and 6 bases respectively, with 11 bases between them. CDR1 and CDR2 from the germline V gene are SQVTM and ANQGSEA.

In DNA form, the CDR3 reads TGTGCCAGCAGTTACTCGGCCTCTGGAAACACCATATATTTT. It encodes CASSYSASGNTIYF. The chain recombines TRBV6-5 with TRBJ1-3; D uncertain. V was shortened by 0 bases and J by 0 bases, with 3 bases between the two germline ends. Germline V gives CDR1 MNHEY, CDR2 SVGAGI. This CDR3 comprises 14 residues.

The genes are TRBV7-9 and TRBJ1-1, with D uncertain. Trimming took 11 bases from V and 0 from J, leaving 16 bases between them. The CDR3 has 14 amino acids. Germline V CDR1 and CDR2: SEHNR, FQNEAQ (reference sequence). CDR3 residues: CAAAPGFMNTEAFF. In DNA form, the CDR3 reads TGTGCCGCAGCCCCCGGGTTCATGAACACTGAAGCTTTCTTT. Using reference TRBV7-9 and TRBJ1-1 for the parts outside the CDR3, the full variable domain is DTGVSQNPRHKITKRGQNVTFRCDPISEHNRLYWYRQTLGQGPEFLTYFQNEAQLEKSRLLSDRFSAERPKGSFSTLEIQRTEQGDSAMYLCAAAPGFMNTEAFFGQGTRLTVV.

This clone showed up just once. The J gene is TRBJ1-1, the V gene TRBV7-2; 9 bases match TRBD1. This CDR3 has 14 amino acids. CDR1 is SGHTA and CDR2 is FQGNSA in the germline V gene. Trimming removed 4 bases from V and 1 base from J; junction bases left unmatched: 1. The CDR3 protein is CASSWDRENTEAFF. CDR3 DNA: TGTGCCAGCAGCTGGGACAGGGAGAACACTGAAGCTTTCTTT.

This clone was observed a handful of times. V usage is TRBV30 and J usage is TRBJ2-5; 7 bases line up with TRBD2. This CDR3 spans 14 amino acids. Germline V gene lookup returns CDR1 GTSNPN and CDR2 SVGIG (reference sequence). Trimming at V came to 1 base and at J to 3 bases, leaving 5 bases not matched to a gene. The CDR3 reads CAWSGGGMEETQYF. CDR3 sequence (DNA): TGTGCCTGGAGTGGGGGGGGGATGGAAGAGACCCAGTACTTC.

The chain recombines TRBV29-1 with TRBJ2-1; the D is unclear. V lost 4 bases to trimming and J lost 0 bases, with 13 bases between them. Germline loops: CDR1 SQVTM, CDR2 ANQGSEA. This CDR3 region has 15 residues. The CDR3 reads CSVVPRRSSYNEQFF. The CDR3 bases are TGCAGCGTTGTCCCCAGAAGAAGCTCCTACAATGAGCAGTTCTTC.

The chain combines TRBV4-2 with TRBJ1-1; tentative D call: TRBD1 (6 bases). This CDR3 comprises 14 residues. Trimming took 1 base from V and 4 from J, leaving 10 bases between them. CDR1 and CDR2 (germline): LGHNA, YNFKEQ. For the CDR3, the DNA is TGTGCCAGCAGCCAAGCAGGGGTGGGCACTGAAGCTTTCTTT. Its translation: CASSQAGVGTEAFF.

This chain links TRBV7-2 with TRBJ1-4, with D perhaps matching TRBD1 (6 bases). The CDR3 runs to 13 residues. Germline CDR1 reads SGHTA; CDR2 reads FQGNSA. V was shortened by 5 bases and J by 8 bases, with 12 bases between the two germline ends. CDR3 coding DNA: TGTGCCAGCAGCGTTAGGAGGGGGGAAAAACTGTTTTTT. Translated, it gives CASSVRRGEKLFF.

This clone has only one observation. The CDR3 DNA reads as TGTGCCTGGAGGTCCAGGGACTACACCTTC. It translates to CAWRSRDYTF. The chain combines TRBV30 with TRBJ1-2, with a weak D call TRBD1 (5 bases). With 3 bases removed from V and 10 bases from J, the gap between germline ends came to 9 bases. The CDR3 is made up of 10 amino acids. The germline V gene encodes CDR1 GTSNPN and CDR2 SVGIG (reference sequence).

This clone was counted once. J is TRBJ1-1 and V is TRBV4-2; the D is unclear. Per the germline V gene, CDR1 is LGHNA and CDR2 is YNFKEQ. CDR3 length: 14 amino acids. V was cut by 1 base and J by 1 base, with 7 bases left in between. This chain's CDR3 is CASSQVDTNTEAFF. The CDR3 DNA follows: TGTGCCAGCAGCCAAGTGGATACGAACACTGAAGCTTTCTTT.

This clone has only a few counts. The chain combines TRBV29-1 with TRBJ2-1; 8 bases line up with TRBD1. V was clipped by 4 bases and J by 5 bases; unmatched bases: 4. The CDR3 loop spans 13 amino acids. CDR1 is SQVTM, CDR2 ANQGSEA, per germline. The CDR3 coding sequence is TGCAGCGTTGTTACGGGACAGGACAATGAGCAGTTCTTC. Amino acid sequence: CSVVTGQDNEQFF.

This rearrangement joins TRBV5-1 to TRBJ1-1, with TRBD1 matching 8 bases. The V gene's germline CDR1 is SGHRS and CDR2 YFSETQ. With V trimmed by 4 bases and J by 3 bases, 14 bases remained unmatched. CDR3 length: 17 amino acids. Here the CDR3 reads CASSRMTGAVGDTEAFF. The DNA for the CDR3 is TGCGCCAGCAGCCGGATGACAGGGGCCGTTGGGGACACTGAAGCTTTCTTT.

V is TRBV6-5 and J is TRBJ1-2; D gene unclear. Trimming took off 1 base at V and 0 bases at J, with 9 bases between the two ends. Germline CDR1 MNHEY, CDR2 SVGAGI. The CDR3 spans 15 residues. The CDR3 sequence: CASSYWAESNYGYTF. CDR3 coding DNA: TGTGCCAGCAGTTACTGGGCGGAATCTAACTATGGCTACACCTTC.

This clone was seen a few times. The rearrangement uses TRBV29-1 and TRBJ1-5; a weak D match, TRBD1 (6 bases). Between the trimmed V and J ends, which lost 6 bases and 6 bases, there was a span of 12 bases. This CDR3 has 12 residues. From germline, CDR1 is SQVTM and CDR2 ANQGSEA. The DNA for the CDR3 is TGCAGCGTGCAAGGGGGGGGTCAGCCCCAGCATTTT. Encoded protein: CSVQGGGQPQHF. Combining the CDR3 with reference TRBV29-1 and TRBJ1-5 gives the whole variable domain SAVISQKPSRDICQRGTSLTIQCQVDSQVTMMFWYRQQPGQSLTLIATANQGSEATYESGFVIDKFPISRPNLTFSTLTVSNMSPEDSSIYLCSVQGGGQPQHFGDGTRLSIL.

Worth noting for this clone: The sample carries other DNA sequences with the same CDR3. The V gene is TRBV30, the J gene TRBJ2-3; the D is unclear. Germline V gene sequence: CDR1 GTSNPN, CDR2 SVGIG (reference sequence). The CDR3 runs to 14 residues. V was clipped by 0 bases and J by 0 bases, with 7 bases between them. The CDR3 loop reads CAWSVGGSTDTQYF. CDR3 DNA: TGTGCCTGGAGTGTAGGCGGTAGCACAGATACGCAGTATTTT.

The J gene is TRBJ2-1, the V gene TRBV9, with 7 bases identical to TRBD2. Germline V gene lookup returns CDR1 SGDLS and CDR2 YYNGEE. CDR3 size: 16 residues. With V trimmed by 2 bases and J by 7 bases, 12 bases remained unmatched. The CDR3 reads CASSVGPGTTGNEQFF. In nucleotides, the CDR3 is TGTGCCAGCAGCGTCGGCCCCGGGACTACTGGGAATGAGCAGTTCTTC.

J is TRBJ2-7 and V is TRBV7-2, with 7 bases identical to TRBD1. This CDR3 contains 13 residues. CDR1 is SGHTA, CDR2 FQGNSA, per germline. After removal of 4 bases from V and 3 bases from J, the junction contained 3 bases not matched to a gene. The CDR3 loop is CASSSAGGYEQYF. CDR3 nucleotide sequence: TGTGCCAGCAGCTCAGCAGGGGGCTACGAGCAGTACTTC.

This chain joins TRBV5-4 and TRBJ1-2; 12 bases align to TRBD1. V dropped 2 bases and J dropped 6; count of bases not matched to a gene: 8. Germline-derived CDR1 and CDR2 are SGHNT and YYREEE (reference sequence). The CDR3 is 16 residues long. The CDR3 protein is CASSLPPGQGADGYTF. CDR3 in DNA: TGTGCCAGCAGCTTACCGCCGGGACAGGGGGCTGATGGCTACACCTTC.